The following is a T cell receptor beta chain sequence with its context. In the original analysis: Cell counts per sample came from amplifying reference gene primers. Profiling relied on immunoSEQ multiplex PCR, and the TCRdb table lists in-frame clones only, not all of them. That table furnishes V, J and clone size, whereas the DNA furnished D and trimming. This table has 150,000 to 200,000 clones, about four fifths appearing once. The V end lost 0 bases, the J end lost 1 base, and 8 bases lay between the germline ends. The CDR3 loop spans 14 amino acids. Germline V gene data show CDR1 as SGHRS and CDR2 as YFSETQ. This specimen comes from a study of blood T cell repertoires in COVID-19.

The receptor was isolated from a man aged 65-85 years who had recovered from COVID-19. V usage is TRBV5-1 and J usage is TRBJ2-7, with D tentatively TRBD2 (6 bases). The sequencing input was peripheral blood. In nucleotides, the CDR3 is TGCGCCAGCAGCTTGGGGGACTCTTCCTACGAGCAGTACTTC. Its translation is CASSLGDSSYEQYF. The full variable domain, rest sourced from reference TRBV5-1 and TRBJ2-7, is KAGVTQTPRYLIKTRGQQVTLSCSPISGHRSVSWYQQTPGQGLQFLFEYFSETQRNKGNFPGRFSGRQFSNSRSEMNVSTLELGDSALYLCASSLGDSSYEQYFGPGTRLTVT.